This T cell receptor delta chain was sequenced in a study of γδ T cells in repeated Plasmodium falciparum infection. About the study: Some Malian samples span acute malaria episodes; others come from no-transmission periods.

In regard to this clone: At one boundary the junction diverges from the germline segment, which might be a read error.

Per germline, CDR1 TSWWSYY and CDR2 QGS. The length of the CDR3 is 22 residues. Vgamma9/Vdelta2+ and Vdelta2-negative gammadelta T cells were flow-sorted from PBMC for bulk sequencing. TCRdb used CATT to re-call clones from the multiplex PCR reads. This sample yields around 89,000 delta-chain clones, of which roughly 1.4% are seen a single time; over 8% belongs to the top ten. The rearrangement uses TRDV1 and TRDJ1; TRDD3 agrees at 13 bases. TCRdb is silent on the J gene; assignment here came from matching the DNA to germline. This clonotype was sampled from a pool of human donors (malaria-infected and uninfected, not separated). The sequenced sample consisted of gamma-delta T cells from blood. The CDR3 spells CSGSTSLSHRTYTGGYGDKLIF. CDR3 in DNA: TGCTCTGGGTCGACGTCCTTGTCCCACCGGACGTATACTGGGGGATACGGCGATAAACTCATCTTT.